The rows below give T cell receptor beta chains drawn from one sample of a study of neoadjuvant anti-PD-1 for oral cavity cancer. Method: immunoSEQ multiplex PCR; TCRdb's copy keeps in-frame clones and lacks some. The sample records 55,000 to 80,000 clones, around 82% being singletons. The sample was PBMCs, taken before nivolumab (anti-PD-1) treatment. These receptors were collected from a person aged 40 to 85 with oral cavity squamous cell carcinoma. Both conserved end residues are part of each CDR3. A D gene is named only where the DNA matches it firmly. A clone size is listed for some rows: how often the clone was seen (once, few, many), or a class if it is expanded.

size	D	V	J	DNA	CDR3
NA	TRBD2	TRBV9	TRBJ2-1	TGTGCCAGCAGCCGACCTAGCGGGTCCTACAATGAGCAGTTCTTC	CASSRPSGSYNEQFF
NA	NA	TRBV6-5	TRBJ1-1	TGTGCCAGCATCCTTGGCGGGGGGCTGGGTGAAGCTTTCTTT	CASILGGGLGEAFF
NA	NA	TRBV27	TRBJ1-2	TGTGCCAGCAGTTTAGGATTTATTCGGGACCGCAATGGCTACACCTTC	CASSLGFIRDRNGYTF
NA	TRBD2	TRBV6-1	TRBJ2-3	TGTGCCAGCAGCAAGACTAGCGGAATAGGAGATACGCAGTATTTT	CASSKTSGIGDTQYF
NA	NA	TRBV29-1	TRBJ1-1	TGCAGCGTGTCTTGGCGGGGGAACACTGAAGCTTTCTTT	CSVSWRGNTEAFF
once	NA	TRBV2	TRBJ1-6	TGTGCCAGCAGTGAAGAGGCAGGGCGGTATTCACCCCTCCACTTT	CASSEEAGRYSPLHF
NA	NA	TRBV30	TRBJ2-4	TGTGCCTGGAGTGTAGGTAACATTCAGTACTTC	CAWSVGNIQYF
NA	NA	TRBV6-5	TRBJ1-1	TGTGCCAGCAGTTACTCGCTCATGAACACTGAAGCTTTCTTT	CASSYSLMNTEAFF
NA	NA	TRBV7-9	TRBJ2-7	TGTGCCAGCAGCTTCCGGGACTTCTCCTACGAGCAGTACTTC	CASSFRDFSYEQYF
NA	NA	TRBV2	TRBJ1-2	TGTGCCAGCTCTAAAGGCCCAGGACAATATGGCTACACCTTC	CASSKGPGQYGYTF
NA	NA	TRBV10-3	TRBJ2-5	TGTGCCATCAGTGACAGGGAAGAGACCCAGTACTTC	CAISDREETQYF
NA	TRBD2	TRBV4-1	TRBJ2-5	TGCGCCAGCAGCCAAGGGGTACTAGCGCCGAGGGAGACCCAGTACTTC	CASSQGVLAPRETQYF
few	NA	TRBV4-2	TRBJ2-5	TGTGCCAGCGGCAGGGAGGAGACCCAGTACTTC	CASGREETQYF
NA	NA	TRBV7-3	TRBJ2-7	TGTGCCAGCAGCATTACAGAGGGCGAGCAGTACTTC	CASSITEGEQYF
few	NA	TRBV27	TRBJ1-2	TGTGCCAGCAGTTGGTCGTCCGTGTCTGGGAACTATGGCTACACCTTC	CASSWSSVSGNYGYTF
NA	TRBD1	TRBV29-1	TRBJ1-5	TGCAGCGCGGCGGACAGGGCCCAAGGGGCCCAGCATTTT	CSAADRAQGAQHF
once	TRBD2	TRBV6-1	TRBJ2-3	TGTGCCAGCAGTCGGACTAGCGGGATACTTCATACGCAGTATTTT	CASSRTSGILHTQYF
NA	TRBD1	TRBV7-6	TRBJ2-7	TGTGCCAGCAGCGCCGGACAGGGCCTCTACGAGCAGTACTTC	CASSAGQGLYEQYF
NA	NA	TRBV6-1	TRBJ2-1	TGTGCCAGCAGTGCAAGGCGGACTAACAATGAGCAGTTCTTC	CASSARRTNNEQFF
NA	NA	TRBV5-1	TRBJ1-1	TGCGCCAGCAGCTTGTACGGAGACATGAACACTGAAGCTTTCTTT	CASSLYGDMNTEAFF
NA	NA	TRBV6-5	TRBJ1-3	TGTGCCAGCAGTAAGCAGGGAGATAACACCATATATTTT	CASSKQGDNTIYF
NA	TRBD1	TRBV6-1	TRBJ1-5	TGTGCCAGCCGCTTAGGGGGCGGTCAGCCCCAGCATTTT	CASRLGGGQPQHF
few	TRBD1	TRBV27	TRBJ1-2	TGTGCCAGCTCACGTGCGGGACAGGGTTCCGGCTACACCTTC	CASSRAGQGSGYTF